This entry is about one TCR beta chain. These data are taken from a study of technical replicates of blood from a handful of donors. Sequencing used immunoSEQ multiplex PCR; TCRdb keeps in-frame clones, though not all of them. The profile covers some 74,000 clones, with 89% appearing a single time and 0.35% to 0.45% taken by the ten largest. The V end was cut by 5 bases, the J end by 7 bases, with 6 bases between. Germline V CDR1 and CDR2: SGHTA, FQGTGA. CDR3 length: 11 amino acids. The chain joins TRBV7-3 to TRBJ2-1; D is possibly TRBD2 (6 bases). This receptor was taken from a human donor in good health. The sample comprised T cells isolated from PBMCs. The CDR3 sequence: CASSLANEQFF. In nucleotides, the CDR3 is TGTGCCAGCAGCCTAGCGAATGAGCAGTTCTTC.